The rows below give T cell receptor beta chains drawn from one sample of a study of OX40 agonist ivuxolimab in advanced cancers. Generated by immunoSEQ multiplex PCR, the TCRdb table keeps only in-frame clones and is missing some. This table holds under 65,000 clones, roughly nine tenths found once. Sequencing was performed on CD4+ or CD8+ T cells sorted from blood, taken in a trial of the OX40 agonist ivuxolimab. The source is an adult with an advanced solid tumor such as melanoma, head and neck, liver or kidney cancer. The CDR3 runs from the conserved cysteine through the conserved F or W. Each record gives: D gene, V gene, clone size, J gene, CDR3 protein, CDR3 DNA. The D gene is left open where the match is weak. Size tells how often a clone was seen (once, few, many) or the class of an expanded clone, and some rows leave it out.

d_call: TRBD1; v_call: TRBV27; clone_size: -; j_call: TRBJ1-1; cdr3_aa: CASSFRQGVAFF; cdr3_nt: TGTGCCAGCAGTTTCAGACAGGGGGTAGCTTTCTTT
d_call: -; v_call: TRBV10-3; clone_size: -; j_call: TRBJ1-2; cdr3_aa: CAISESGQYYGYTF; cdr3_nt: TGTGCCATCAGTGAGTCTGGGCAGTACTATGGCTACACCTTC
d_call: -; v_call: TRBV5-1; clone_size: -; j_call: TRBJ2-1; cdr3_aa: CASSLDVAYNEQFF; cdr3_nt: TGCGCCAGTAGCTTGGATGTCGCCTACAATGAGCAGTTCTTC
d_call: -; v_call: TRBV5-1; clone_size: -; j_call: TRBJ1-1; cdr3_aa: CASSLRLREGIDTEAFF; cdr3_nt: TGCGCCAGCAGCTTGCGCCTCAGAGAGGGCATTGACACTGAAGCTTTCTTT
d_call: TRBD1; v_call: TRBV18; clone_size: -; j_call: TRBJ1-5; cdr3_aa: CASSPAGGDQPQHF; cdr3_nt: TGTGCCAGCTCACCAGCAGGGGGCGATCAGCCCCAGCATTTT
d_call: TRBD1; v_call: TRBV5-6; clone_size: once; j_call: TRBJ2-7; cdr3_aa: CASSPGTGKGEQYF; cdr3_nt: TGTGCCAGCAGCCCAGGGACAGGGAAGGGCGAGCAGTACTTC
d_call: -; v_call: TRBV2; clone_size: -; j_call: TRBJ2-1; cdr3_aa: CASNRLATYNEQFF; cdr3_nt: TGTGCCAGCAACCGGCTAGCGACCTACAATGAGCAGTTCTTC
d_call: TRBD1; v_call: TRBV25-1; clone_size: -; j_call: TRBJ2-5; cdr3_aa: CASRAGTGGTETQYF; cdr3_nt: TGTGCCAGCAGAGCCGGGACAGGGGGTACCGAGACCCAGTACTTC
d_call: -; v_call: TRBV4-2; clone_size: -; j_call: TRBJ2-7; cdr3_aa: CASSQDLISGSYEQYF; cdr3_nt: TGTGCCAGCAGCCAAGATCTAATTAGCGGCTCCTACGAGCAGTACTTC
d_call: -; v_call: TRBV4-2; clone_size: -; j_call: TRBJ1-1; cdr3_aa: CASSRTESSARVAFF; cdr3_nt: TGTGCCAGCAGCCGTACTGAGTCCTCGGCCCGGGTAGCTTTCTTT
d_call: -; v_call: TRBV30; clone_size: -; j_call: TRBJ1-4; cdr3_aa: CAWSVPPTGFNEKLFF; cdr3_nt: TGTGCCTGGAGTGTACCCCCGACAGGCTTTAATGAAAAACTGTTTTTT
d_call: TRBD2; v_call: TRBV7-9; clone_size: -; j_call: TRBJ2-2; cdr3_aa: CASSTPPGGGTTGELFF; cdr3_nt: TGTGCCAGCAGCACTCCGCCGGGAGGGGGGACCACCGGGGAGCTGTTTTTT
d_call: TRBD2; v_call: TRBV14; clone_size: -; j_call: TRBJ2-5; cdr3_aa: CASSRRTSGRSSQETQYF; cdr3_nt: TGTGCCAGCAGCCGCCGCACTAGCGGGAGGAGTTCACAAGAGACCCAGTACTTC
d_call: -; v_call: TRBV11-2; clone_size: -; j_call: TRBJ1-5; cdr3_aa: CASSLEQGVQPQHF; cdr3_nt: TGTGCCAGCAGCTTAGAACAGGGAGTTCAGCCCCAGCATTTT
d_call: -; v_call: TRBV5-1; clone_size: -; j_call: TRBJ1-2; cdr3_aa: CASSLVVSVDGYTF; cdr3_nt: TGCGCCAGCAGCTTGGTGGTCTCCGTAGATGGCTACACCTTC
d_call: -; v_call: TRBV5-1; clone_size: -; j_call: TRBJ2-5; cdr3_aa: CASSNLGWQETQYF; cdr3_nt: TGCGCCAGCAGCAATCTCGGATGGCAAGAGACCCAGTACTTC
d_call: -; v_call: TRBV19; clone_size: -; j_call: TRBJ2-7; cdr3_aa: CASSTPYEQYF; cdr3_nt: TGTGCCAGTAGTACCCCCTACGAGCAGTACTTC
d_call: -; v_call: TRBV9; clone_size: -; j_call: TRBJ2-1; cdr3_aa: CASSFLSPGEQFF; cdr3_nt: TGTGCCAGCAGCTTCCTCTCCCCGGGTGAGCAGTTCTTC
d_call: TRBD2; v_call: TRBV5-4; clone_size: -; j_call: TRBJ2-7; cdr3_aa: CASTPGGPQGSQYF; cdr3_nt: TGTGCCAGCACCCCGGGGGGGCCTCAGGGATCCCAGTACTTC
d_call: TRBD2; v_call: TRBV9; clone_size: -; j_call: TRBJ2-3; cdr3_aa: CASSLGLAGVRDTQYF; cdr3_nt: TGTGCCAGCAGCCTTGGACTAGCGGGAGTTCGAGATACGCAGTATTTT
d_call: TRBD1; v_call: TRBV7-3; clone_size: few; j_call: TRBJ2-2; cdr3_aa: CASSLGTGGAGELFF; cdr3_nt: TGTGCCAGCAGCTTAGGGACAGGGGGGGCCGGGGAGCTGTTTTTT
d_call: -; v_call: TRBV14; clone_size: -; j_call: TRBJ2-2; cdr3_aa: CASSQGVARTGELFF; cdr3_nt: TGTGCCAGCAGCCAAGGGGTAGCGCGCACCGGGGAGCTGTTTTTT
d_call: -; v_call: TRBV6-6; clone_size: -; j_call: TRBJ2-1; cdr3_aa: CASSSGLGLGEQFF; cdr3_nt: TGTGCCAGCAGTTCAGGGCTTGGACTTGGTGAGCAGTTCTTC
d_call: TRBD2; v_call: TRBV9; clone_size: -; j_call: TRBJ2-1; cdr3_aa: CASGSWTSGMNEQFF; cdr3_nt: TGTGCCAGCGGGTCCTGGACTAGCGGGATGAATGAGCAGTTCTTC
d_call: -; v_call: TRBV18; clone_size: -; j_call: TRBJ2-7; cdr3_aa: CASSPQGSDEQYF; cdr3_nt: TGTGCCAGCTCACCACAGGGTTCCGACGAGCAGTACTTC
d_call: TRBD2; v_call: TRBV4-1; clone_size: -; j_call: TRBJ2-2; cdr3_aa: CASSPVRGTRVYTGELFF; cdr3_nt: TGCGCCAGCAGCCCTGTAAGGGGGACTAGGGTTTACACCGGGGAGCTGTTTTTT
d_call: -; v_call: TRBV6-6; clone_size: -; j_call: TRBJ1-5; cdr3_aa: CASKDSNQPQHF; cdr3_nt: TGTGCCAGCAAGGATAGCAATCAGCCCCAGCATTTT
d_call: -; v_call: TRBV7-9; clone_size: -; j_call: TRBJ2-7; cdr3_aa: CASSPEGPRWYF; cdr3_nt: TGTGCCAGCAGCCCCGAGGGCCCCCGGTGGTACTTC
d_call: -; v_call: TRBV14; clone_size: -; j_call: TRBJ2-3; cdr3_aa: CASSQLSASTDTQYF; cdr3_nt: TGTGCCAGCAGCCAATTGAGTGCTAGCACAGATACGCAGTATTTT
d_call: TRBD1; v_call: TRBV2; clone_size: -; j_call: TRBJ1-5; cdr3_aa: CASSEATGLGNQPQHF; cdr3_nt: TGTGCCAGCAGTGAAGCGACAGGGTTGGGCAATCAGCCCCAGCATTTT
d_call: -; v_call: TRBV11-2; clone_size: -; j_call: TRBJ2-1; cdr3_aa: CASSSGVRAYNEQFF; cdr3_nt: TGTGCCAGCAGCTCAGGGGTTCGGGCTTACAATGAGCAGTTCTTC
d_call: TRBD2; v_call: TRBV7-3; clone_size: -; j_call: TRBJ2-3; cdr3_aa: CASSLTLAGGRADTQYF; cdr3_nt: TGTGCCAGCAGCTTAACCTTAGCGGGAGGGCGTGCAGATACGCAGTATTTT
d_call: TRBD1; v_call: TRBV19; clone_size: -; j_call: TRBJ2-3; cdr3_aa: CASRPGGTGTDTQYF; cdr3_nt: TGTGCCAGTAGACCCGGTGGGACAGGGACAGATACGCAGTATTTT
d_call: -; v_call: TRBV30; clone_size: -; j_call: TRBJ1-5; cdr3_aa: CAWSRGGGQPQHF; cdr3_nt: TGTGCCTGGAGTCGGGGGGGAGGTCAGCCCCAGCATTTT
d_call: -; v_call: TRBV27; clone_size: -; j_call: TRBJ1-4; cdr3_aa: CASSLRAVRDATNEKLFF; cdr3_nt: TGTGCCAGCAGTTTAAGGGCCGTCAGAGACGCAACTAATGAAAAACTGTTTTTT
d_call: -; v_call: TRBV7-2; clone_size: -; j_call: TRBJ2-5; cdr3_aa: CASSSGLRETQYF; cdr3_nt: TGTGCCAGCAGCTCGGGATTGAGGGAGACCCAGTACTTC
d_call: -; v_call: TRBV21-1; clone_size: -; j_call: TRBJ1-2; cdr3_aa: CASSKGYDRVRGYTF; cdr3_nt: TGTGCCAGCAGCAAAGGGTACGACAGGGTAAGAGGCTACACCTTC
d_call: -; v_call: TRBV10-1; clone_size: -; j_call: TRBJ1-1; cdr3_aa: CASRSSNTEAFF; cdr3_nt: TGCGCCAGCAGATCCTCGAACACTGAAGCTTTCTTT
d_call: -; v_call: TRBV5-6; clone_size: -; j_call: TRBJ2-7; cdr3_aa: CASSLEGLSDLYEQYF; cdr3_nt: TGTGCCAGCAGCTTGGAAGGCCTGAGCGACCTCTACGAGCAGTACTTC
d_call: TRBD1; v_call: TRBV7-9; clone_size: -; j_call: TRBJ2-7; cdr3_aa: CASSFPGTGAGYEQYF; cdr3_nt: TGTGCCAGCAGCTTTCCCGGGACAGGGGCGGGCTACGAGCAGTACTTC
d_call: -; v_call: TRBV19; clone_size: -; j_call: TRBJ2-1; cdr3_aa: CASSTQARDPNEQFF; cdr3_nt: TGTGCCAGTAGTACGCAAGCGAGAGACCCCAATGAGCAGTTCTTC
d_call: -; v_call: TRBV7-2; clone_size: -; j_call: TRBJ1-2; cdr3_aa: CASKSQGPVYGYTF; cdr3_nt: TGTGCCAGCAAATCCCAGGGGCCGGTCTATGGCTACACCTTC
d_call: TRBD2; v_call: TRBV4-2; clone_size: -; j_call: TRBJ2-3; cdr3_aa: CASSHGQGLAGASSTDTQYF; cdr3_nt: TGTGCCAGCAGCCACGGCCAGGGACTAGCGGGCGCCTCTAGCACAGATACGCAGTATTTT
d_call: -; v_call: TRBV18; clone_size: -; j_call: TRBJ1-1; cdr3_aa: CASSPRNPNTEAFF; cdr3_nt: TGTGCCAGCTCACCAAGAAACCCGAACACTGAAGCTTTCTTT